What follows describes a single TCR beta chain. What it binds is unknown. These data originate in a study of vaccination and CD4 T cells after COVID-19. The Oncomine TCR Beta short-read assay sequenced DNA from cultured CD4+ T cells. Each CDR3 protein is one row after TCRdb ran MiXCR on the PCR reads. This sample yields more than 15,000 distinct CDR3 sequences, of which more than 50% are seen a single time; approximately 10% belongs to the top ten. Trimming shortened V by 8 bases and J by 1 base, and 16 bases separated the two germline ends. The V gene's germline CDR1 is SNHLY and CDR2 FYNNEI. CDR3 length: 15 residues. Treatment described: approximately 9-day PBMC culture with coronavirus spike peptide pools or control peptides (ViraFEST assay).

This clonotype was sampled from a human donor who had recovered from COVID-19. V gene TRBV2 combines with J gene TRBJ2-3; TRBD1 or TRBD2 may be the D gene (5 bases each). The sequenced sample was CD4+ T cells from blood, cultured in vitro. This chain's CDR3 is CASLTRDGRTDTQYF. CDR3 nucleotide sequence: TGTGCCAGCCTAACCCGGGACGGACGCACAGATACGCAGTATTTT.